The 29 T cell receptor beta chains presented below share a single source sample, sequenced in a study of control samples from healthy donors and cancer patients. Profiled with immunoSEQ multiplex PCR; TCRdb holds only in-frame clones, not every one. Among about 160,000 clones listed, roughly 94% were seen once. The sequenced sample consisted of PBMCs. The receptors derive from a man in his sixties with colorectal cancer.

The chain recombines TRBV9 with TRBJ2-1; D unresolved. Germline lookup yields CDR1 SGDLS and CDR2 YYNGEE. V was trimmed by 6 bases and J by 9 bases, leaving 16 bases between them. The CDR3 loop spans 13 amino acids. The CDR3 region is CASTFRPSGEQFF. The CDR3 nucleotides are TGTGCCAGCACGTTCCGGCCCTCGGGTGAGCAGTTCTTC.

This sequence joins TRBV18 and TRBJ1-1, with 8 bases fitting TRBD1. The CDR3 totals 13 residues. Germline values: CDR1 KGHSH, CDR2 LQKENI. V dropped 2 bases and J dropped 7; count of bases not matched to a gene: 3. CDR3 nucleotide sequence: TGTGCCAGCTCACCAGCGGACAGGGATGAAGCTTTCTTT. It specifies CASSPADRDEAFF.

J is TRBJ2-3 and V is TRBV19, with 12 bases matching TRBD1. V was clipped by 5 bases and J by 6 bases; unmatched bases: 9. This CDR3 has 16 amino acids. Germline loops: CDR1 LNHDA, CDR2 SQIVND (reference sequence). The CDR3 DNA reads as TGTGCCAGTAGTTCACCGGGACAGGGGGCAAGGGATACGCAGTATTTT. Protein sequence: CASSSPGQGARDTQYF.

The genes are TRBV7-2 and TRBJ2-1; D unclear. There are 15 residues in the CDR3. Between the trimmed V and J ends, which lost 2 bases and 0 bases, there was a span of 8 bases. The V gene's germline CDR1 is SGHTA and CDR2 FQGNSA. DNA for the CDR3: TGTGCCAGCAGCTTAAAAGCAGGCTCCTACAATGAGCAGTTCTTC. Protein: CASSLKAGSYNEQFF.

V gene TRBV25-1 combines with J gene TRBJ1-1; D gene unclear. Trimming left V 1 base short and J 11 bases short, with 8 bases between. Per germline, CDR1 MGHDK and CDR2 SYGVNS. The CDR3 consists of 11 residues. In nucleotides, the CDR3 is TGTGCCAGCAGTGAATCAGACGGGGCTTTCTTT. It encodes CASSESDGAFF.

The chain carries TRBV7-9 and TRBJ1-2, with unresolved D. The germline gives CDR1 SEHNR, CDR2 FQNEAQ (reference sequence). Trimming took off 5 bases at V and 4 bases at J, with 14 bases between the two ends. This CDR3 comprises 14 residues. The CDR3 DNA sequence: TGTGCCAGCAGCCCACCCCTTCCCCCCTATGGCTACACCTTC. Residues: CASSPPLPPYGYTF.

The rearrangement links TRBV5-1 to TRBJ1-6, with 7 bases identical to TRBD1. V gave up 3 bases and J gave up 10 bases; unmatched junction bases: 7. Germline V CDR1 and CDR2: SGHRS, YFSETQ. The CDR3 contains 14 residues. The CDR3: CASSSGQISSPLHF. The CDR3 DNA follows: TGCGCCAGCAGCTCGGGACAGATTAGCTCACCCCTCCACTTT. The whole variable domain, remainder taken from reference TRBV5-1 and TRBJ1-6, is KAGVTQTPRYLIKTRGQQVTLSCSPISGHRSVSWYQQTPGQGLQFLFEYFSETQRNKGNFPGRFSGRQFSNSRSEMNVSTLELGDSALYLCASSSGQISSPLHFGNGTRLTVT.

The chain combines TRBV27 with TRBJ1-1, with TRBD1 matching 9 bases. The V gene end was trimmed by 5 bases and the J gene end by 7 bases; junction bases not matched to a gene: 5. Looked up from germline, CDR1 is MNHEY and CDR2 is SMNVEV (reference sequence). This CDR3 spans 13 amino acids. The CDR3 protein is CASSPGQGFEAFF. The CDR3 nucleotides read TGTGCCAGCAGTCCAGGACAGGGGTTTGAAGCTTTCTTT.

The chain employs TRBV11-2 and TRBJ2-1; the D gene could be TRBD1 or TRBD2 (5 bases each). This CDR3 contains 15 residues. The germline gives CDR1 SGHAT, CDR2 FQNNGV. V was clipped by 2 bases and J by 1 base, with 9 bases between them. The CDR3 nucleotides are TGTGCCAGCAGCTTAAGAGGGGTTTCCTACAATGAGCAGTTCTTC. This encodes CASSLRGVSYNEQFF.

This clone was seen just once. The gene calls are TRBV10-3 and TRBJ1-5, with D unclear. This CDR3 comprises 13 residues. V shed 6 bases and J shed 5 bases, with 11 bases lying between them. Germline V gene sequence: CDR1 ENHRY, CDR2 SYGVKD. CDR3 amino acids: CAISPRADQPQHF. CDR3 in DNA: TGTGCCATCAGCCCTCGGGCTGATCAGCCCCAGCATTTT.

The rearrangement uses TRBV28 and TRBJ2-7; 9 bases are a match to TRBD2. CDR3 length: 14 residues. From germline, CDR1 is MDHEN and CDR2 SYDVKM. V was clipped by 7 bases and J by 3 bases; unmatched bases: 7. The chain's CDR3 is CASTQSGGYYEQYF. CDR3 in DNA: TGTGCCAGCACCCAGAGCGGGGGGTACTACGAGCAGTACTTC.

V usage is TRBV7-2 and J usage is TRBJ2-7, with a tentative D call TRBD1 (5 bases). The CDR3 covers 13 residues. The V and J ends lost 0 bases and 6 bases respectively, with 9 bases between them. Per germline, CDR1 SGHTA and CDR2 FQGNSA. The CDR3 DNA follows: TGTGCCAGCAGCTTAGCGACAGCACGCGAGCAGTACTTC. Its translation is CASSLATAREQYF.

The V and J genes are TRBV6-5 and TRBJ2-7, with D perhaps TRBD1 or TRBD2 (6 bases each). Germline-derived CDR1 and CDR2 are MNHEY and SVGAGI. The CDR3 runs to 13 residues. V was trimmed by 6 bases and J by 5 bases, leaving 14 bases between them. This CDR3 is CASRPTGGNEQYF. CDR3 coding DNA: TGTGCCAGCAGGCCCACCGGGGGCAACGAGCAGTACTTC.

The chain is built from TRBV11-2 and TRBJ2-3; D remains unclear. The V end lost 6 bases, the J end lost 3 bases, and 4 bases lay between the germline ends. The CDR3 sequence is 11 residues long. The germline V gene encodes CDR1 SGHAT and CDR2 FQNNGV. The CDR3 sequence is CASRSTDTQYF. For the CDR3, the DNA is TGTGCCAGCAGGTCTACAGATACGCAGTATTTT. The whole variable domain, remainder taken from reference TRBV11-2 and TRBJ2-3, is EAGVAQSPRYKIIEKRQSVAFWCNPISGHATLYWYQQILGQGPKLLIQFQNNGVVDDSQLPKDRFSAERLKGVDSTLKIQPAKLEDSAVYLCASRSTDTQYFGPGTRLTVL.

This chain links TRBV6-5 with TRBJ1-3, with TRBD1 matching over 7 bases. The germline gives CDR1 MNHEY, CDR2 SVGAGI. With 5 bases clipped from V and 4 bases from J, the junction kept 8 bases outside the gene matches. The CDR3 extends over 15 amino acids. The CDR3 loop is CASSPAQGPGNTIYF. As DNA, the CDR3 is TGTGCCAGCAGTCCAGCACAGGGGCCGGGAAACACCATATATTTT.

V is TRBV7-9 and J is TRBJ2-5, with TRBD2 as a possible D gene (5 bases). Germline CDR1 SEHNR, CDR2 FQNEAQ (reference sequence). V lost 7 bases and J lost 7, with 10 bases in between. The CDR3 loop spans 11 amino acids. Written as DNA, the CDR3 is TGTGCCAGCACCCGCGAGGGGACCCAGTACTTC. It yields the protein CASTREGTQYF.

This sequence joins TRBV7-2 and TRBJ2-1, with D unresolved. The CDR3 is made up of 14 amino acids. Germline CDR1 is SGHTA and CDR2 is FQGNSA. Trimming shortened V by 1 base and J by 7 bases, and 11 bases separated the two germline ends. CDR3 residues: CASSLDPGWNEQFF. The CDR3 DNA is TGTGCCAGCAGCTTAGATCCAGGTTGGAATGAGCAGTTCTTC. Drawing the rest from reference TRBV7-2 and TRBJ2-1, the complete variable domain is GAGVSQSPSNKVTEKGKDVELRCDPISGHTALYWYRQSLGQGLEFLIYFQGNSAPDKSGLPSDRFSAERTGGSVSTLTIQRTQQEDSAVYLCASSLDPGWNEQFFGPGTRLTVL.

On this clone itself: Different DNA sequences within this sample yield the same CDR3. This sequence joins TRBV5-1 and TRBJ1-2; D is uncertain. Trimming left V 0 bases short and J 4 bases short, with 7 bases between. The CDR3 contains 13 residues. Germline CDR1 and CDR2: SGHRS and YFSETQ. The CDR3 loop is CASSLGQSYGYTF. The DNA for the CDR3 is TGCGCCAGCAGCTTGGGTCAGAGCTATGGCTACACCTTC.

The gene calls are TRBV3-1 (or the pseudogene TRBV3-2) and TRBJ2-1, with 8 bases identical to TRBD2. V was clipped by 1 base and J by 8 bases; unmatched bases: 13. CDR3 length: 17 residues. Germline CDR1 reads LGHDT; CDR2 reads YNNKEL (reference sequence). In DNA form, the CDR3 reads TGTGCCAGCAGCCAAGCCGCCGGACTAGCAATTGGAGATGAGCAGTTCTTC. As protein: CASSQAAGLAIGDEQFF.

The gene calls are TRBV11-3 and TRBJ2-7, with TRBD1 matching over 7 bases. CDR1 SGHNT and CDR2 YENEEA come from the germline V gene. V was pared by 3 bases and J by 2 bases, with 7 bases of the junction left unmatched. The CDR3 contains 15 residues. The CDR3 protein is CASSLPQGFTYEQYF. In DNA form, the CDR3 reads TGTGCCAGCAGCTTGCCACAGGGGTTCACCTACGAGCAGTACTTC.

The chain recombines TRBV7-9 with TRBJ2-7, with TRBD1 matching over 7 bases. The trim removed 2 bases at V and 4 bases at J, leaving 8 bases unmatched. The CDR3 contains 15 residues. CDR1 SEHNR and CDR2 FQNEAQ come from the germline V gene (reference sequence). In DNA form, the CDR3 reads TGTGCCAGCAGCTTACCGACAGGGAGTAGGTACGAGCAGTACTTC. Translating gives CASSLPTGSRYEQYF.

The rearrangement links TRBV12-3 or TRBV12-4 to TRBJ1-2; the match to TRBD1 covers 9 bases. V gave up 7 bases and J gave up 5 bases; unmatched junction bases: 5. The CDR3 runs 13 residues. The CDR3: CASKTGGLYGYTF. The CDR3 DNA follows: TGTGCCAGCAAGACAGGGGGATTATATGGCTACACCTTC.

The V gene is TRBV5-6, the J gene TRBJ2-2, with 10 positions matching TRBD2. The germline V gene has CDR1 SGHDT and CDR2 YYEEEE. This CDR3 has 16 amino acids. V shed 2 bases, J shed 6 bases, and the junction held 7 bases outside the gene matches. In DNA form, the CDR3 reads TGTGCCAGCAGCTTCCGAGCGGGGGGGCGCCCCGGGGAGCTGTTTTTT. Its protein is CASSFRAGGRPGELFF.

The J gene is TRBJ2-5, the V gene TRBV19; either TRBD1 or TRBD2 may fit D (5 bases each). The germline gives CDR1 LNHDA, CDR2 SQIVND (reference sequence). Trimming took 5 bases from V and 2 from J, leaving 12 bases between them. CDR3 length: 14 amino acids. The CDR3 coding sequence is TGTGCCAGTAGTCGCGGTTGGGGGCAAGAGACCCAGTACTTC. The encoded protein is CASSRGWGQETQYF.

The chain is built from TRBV7-8 and TRBJ1-1; a weak D match, TRBD1 (5 bases). V was trimmed by 1 base and J by 6 bases, leaving 15 bases between them. This CDR3 is built from 15 residues. CDR1 and CDR2 from the germline V gene are SGHVS and FQNEAQ. This CDR3 is CASSLVSGPGAEAFF. The CDR3 DNA is TGTGCCAGCAGCTTAGTATCAGGGCCAGGCGCTGAAGCTTTCTTT.

The rearrangement uses TRBV19 and TRBJ1-2; a possible D gene is TRBD1 (5 bases). Per the germline V gene, CDR1 is LNHDA and CDR2 is SQIVND (reference sequence). V lost 7 bases and J 4 bases, leaving 16 bases between the germline ends. The CDR3 has 14 residues. As DNA, the CDR3 is TGTGCCAGTATAGCTTGGGACCGGGGCTATGGCTACACCTTC. Translation: CASIAWDRGYGYTF.

The chain links TRBV15 to TRBJ2-1; no definite D call. Germline-derived CDR1 and CDR2 are LNHNV and YYDKDF (reference sequence). The CDR3 is made up of 14 amino acids. V was cut by 0 bases and J by 4 bases, with 7 bases left in between. Written as DNA, the CDR3 is TGTGCCACCAGCAGAGATAGGGCTTACAATGAGCAGTTCTTC. Translating it yields CATSRDRAYNEQFF.

The V and J genes are TRBV19 and TRBJ1-1, with D perhaps matching TRBD1 (5 bases). The V gene's germline CDR1 is LNHDA and CDR2 SQIVND (reference sequence). Deletions cut 2 bases from V and 0 bases from J, with 13 bases between. The CDR3 is 16 residues long. The CDR3 coding sequence is TGTGCCAGTAGTATAAGGGGTCTGGGGATGAACACTGAAGCTTTCTTT. It encodes CASSIRGLGMNTEAFF.

The chain combines TRBV18 with TRBJ2-4, with D perhaps matching TRBD1 (5 bases). Germline CDR1 is KGHSH and CDR2 is LQKENI. V lost 2 bases and J 2 bases, leaving 10 bases between the germline ends. This CDR3 region has 15 residues. CDR3: CASSPDKGSKNIQYF. CDR3 nucleotide sequence: TGTGCCAGCTCACCAGATAAGGGGTCCAAAAACATTCAGTACTTC. The variable domain in full, with the rest retrieved from reference TRBV18 and TRBJ2-4, is NAGVMQNPRHLVRRRGQEARLRCSPMKGHSHVYWYRQLPEEGLKFMVYLQKENIIDESGMPKERFSAEFPKEGPSILRIQQVVRGDSAAYFCASSPDKGSKNIQYFGAGTRLSVL.